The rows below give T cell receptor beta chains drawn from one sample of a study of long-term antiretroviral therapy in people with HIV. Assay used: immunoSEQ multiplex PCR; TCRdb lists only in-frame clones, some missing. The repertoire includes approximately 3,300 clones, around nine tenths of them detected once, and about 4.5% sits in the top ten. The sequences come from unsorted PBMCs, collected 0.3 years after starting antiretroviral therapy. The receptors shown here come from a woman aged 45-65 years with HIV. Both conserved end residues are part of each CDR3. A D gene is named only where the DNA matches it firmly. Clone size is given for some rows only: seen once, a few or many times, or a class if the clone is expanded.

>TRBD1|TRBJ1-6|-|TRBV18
CASYPGTENSPLHF
TGTGCCAGCTACCCCGGGACAGAAAATTCACCCCTCCACTTT
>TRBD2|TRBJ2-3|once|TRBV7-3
CASSPPAGDTDTQYF
TGTGCCAGCAGCCCCCCAGCGGGGGACACAGATACGCAGTATTTT
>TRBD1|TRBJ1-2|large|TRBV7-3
CASSRQGYGYTF
TGTGCCAGCAGCAGACAGGGGTATGGCTACACCTTC
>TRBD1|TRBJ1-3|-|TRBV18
CASSPGTGWRSGNTIYF
TGTGCCAGCTCACCCGGGACAGGTTGGCGCTCTGGAAACACCATATATTTT
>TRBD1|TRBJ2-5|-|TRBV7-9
CASSTYRGREMPQYF
TGTGCCAGCAGCACCTACAGGGGCCGCGAGATGCCCCAGTACTTC
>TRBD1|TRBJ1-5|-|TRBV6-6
CASSSSTGGRDQPQHF
TGTGCCAGCAGCTCCTCCACAGGGGGCCGGGATCAGCCCCAGCATTTT
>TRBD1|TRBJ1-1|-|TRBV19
CASSASGRGHTEAFF
TGTGCCAGTAGCGCGTCGGGCAGGGGGCATACTGAAGCTTTCTTT
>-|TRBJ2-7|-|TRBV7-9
CASSLAGDIYEQYF
TGTGCCAGCAGCTTAGCCGGGGATATCTACGAGCAGTACTTC
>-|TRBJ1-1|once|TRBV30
CAWRGHSNTEAFF
TGTGCCTGGAGGGGACATTCGAACACTGAAGCTTTCTTT
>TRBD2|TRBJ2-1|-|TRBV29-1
CSVEELGLAGGRGRNEQFF
TGCAGCGTTGAAGAACTAGGACTAGCGGGGGGTAGGGGTAGAAATGAGCAGTTCTTC
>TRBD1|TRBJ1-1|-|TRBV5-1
CASSQGQRNTEAFF
TGCGCCAGCAGCCAGGGACAGCGAAACACTGAAGCTTTCTTT
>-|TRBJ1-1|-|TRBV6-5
CASSPGTVNTEAFF
TGTGCCAGCAGCCCCGGGACGGTGAACACTGAAGCTTTCTTT
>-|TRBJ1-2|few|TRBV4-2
CASSQAQGSYGYTF
TGTGCCAGCAGCCAAGCGCAGGGTTCCTATGGCTACACCTTC
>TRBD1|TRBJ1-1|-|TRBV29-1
CSVERDRVGTEAFF
TGCAGCGTCGAACGGGACAGGGTTGGGACTGAAGCTTTCTTT
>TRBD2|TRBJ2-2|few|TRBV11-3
CASSLDRGGTGELFF
TGTGCCAGCAGCTTAGACCGCGGGGGCACCGGGGAGCTGTTTTTT
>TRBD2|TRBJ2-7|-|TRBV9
CASSRERGGAYEQYF
TGTGCCAGCAGCCGCGAGCGGGGGGGCGCCTACGAGCAGTACTTC
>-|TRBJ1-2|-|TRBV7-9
CASSLGGASGYTF
TGTGCCAGCAGCTTAGGGGGCGCAAGTGGCTACACCTTC
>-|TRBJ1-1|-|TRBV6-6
CASRPTGNANTEAFF
TGTGCCAGCAGACCCACAGGGAACGCGAACACTGAAGCTTTCTTT
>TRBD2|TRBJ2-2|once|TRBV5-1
CASSLGLAGNTGELFF
TGCGCCAGCAGCTTAGGACTAGCGGGGAACACCGGGGAGCTGTTTTTT